These 31 T cell receptor beta chains were sequenced from one sample in a study. In TCRdb, the RT-PCR reads were re-called with MiXCR into one record per CDR3 protein. This sample carries 550,000 to 750,000 distinct CDR3 sequences, approximately 15% of them seen once, and the ten largest clones take roughly 3.9%. Sequencing used memory CD4+ T cells from blood. These receptors all come from a female donor in good health, serving as a healthy control.

The chain carries TRBV9 and TRBJ2-7; TRBD2 aligns across 10 bases. Germline-derived CDR1 and CDR2 are SGDLS and YYNGEE. The CDR3 sequence is 16 residues long. V shed 3 bases, J shed 4 bases, and the junction held 10 bases outside the gene matches. The CDR3 spells CASSEGGASGSYEQYF. The CDR3 DNA follows: TGTGCCAGCAGCGAGGGCGGGGCTAGCGGGAGTTACGAGCAGTACTTC. The full variable domain, rest sourced from reference TRBV9 and TRBJ2-7, is DSGVTQTPKHLITATGQRVTLRCSPRSGDLSVYWYQQSLDQGLQFLIQYYNGEERAKGNILERFSAQQFPDLHSELNLSSLELGDSALYFCASSEGGASGSYEQYFGPGTRLTVT.

A word on this clonotype: Since a much larger clone is just one base distant, this may be a read error. This chain connects TRBV10-3 to TRBJ1-4, with D possibly being TRBD1 (5 bases). The CDR3 totals 13 residues. Germline V gives CDR1 ENHRY, CDR2 SYGVKD. CDR3 nucleotides: TGTTCCATCAGGGACGGTGAAAATGAAAAACTGTTTTTT. It yields the protein CSIRDGENEKLFF.

V is TRBV6-5 and J is TRBJ1-2, with D maybe TRBD1 (5 bases). The V gene's germline CDR1 is MNHEY and CDR2 SVGAGI. This CDR3 is built from 14 residues. The V gene lost 5 bases and the J gene lost 8 bases, with 18 bases spanning the gap. CDR3 bases: TGTGCCAGCAGTGAGGGGAAGGGAGTGCGGGGCTACACCTTC. Residues: CASSEGKGVRGYTF.

This rearrangement joins TRBV7-9 to TRBJ2-1, with TRBD2 matching 14 bases. Germline CDR1 reads SEHNR; CDR2 reads FQNEAQ (reference sequence). The CDR3 extends over 14 amino acids. V shed 5 bases, J shed 11 bases, and the junction held 5 bases outside the gene matches. This chain's CDR3 is CASSEGTSGSKQFF. CDR3 nucleotide sequence: TGTGCCAGCAGCGAAGGGACTAGCGGGAGTAAGCAGTTCTTC.

This clonotype was observed a few times. The chain is built from TRBV10-3 and TRBJ2-1; D is unclear. CDR1 is ENHRY and CDR2 is SYGVKD in the germline V gene. This CDR3 is 11 amino acids long. Trimming pared 8 bases from V and 6 bases from J, leaving 8 bases between. The CDR3 loop reads CAISILNEQFF. The CDR3, as DNA: TGTGCCATCTCAATTCTCAATGAGCAGTTCTTC.

This clonotype was seen more than once but under ten times. The rearrangement joins TRBV19 to TRBJ1-5; 8 bases align to TRBD1. Looked up from germline, CDR1 is LNHDA and CDR2 is SQIVND (reference sequence). J lost 6 bases, V lost 0 bases, and 4 bases had no gene match. The CDR3 extends over 15 amino acids. In nucleotides, the CDR3 is TGTGCCAGTAGTATAGATTCGACAGGGGCTCAGCCCCAGCATTTT. It specifies CASSIDSTGAQPQHF.

This clonotype was counted between two and nine times. The V call is TRBV24-1, the J call TRBJ2-1; 8 bases are shared with TRBD1. CDR1 and CDR2 from the germline V gene are KGHDR and SFDVKD. After removal of 2 bases from V and 7 bases from J, the junction contained 9 bases not matched to a gene. The length of the CDR3 is 16 residues. CDR3 region: CATSDSGQGTPNEQFF. The CDR3 DNA sequence: TGTGCCACCAGTGATTCCGGACAGGGAACACCGAATGAGCAGTTCTTC.

This clonotype was seen a few times. The genes are TRBV27 and TRBJ1-6, with D tentatively TRBD1 (6 bases). The CDR3 loop spans 17 amino acids. Germline CDR1 and CDR2: MNHEY and SMNVEV (reference sequence). Trimming pared 2 bases from V and 14 bases from J, leaving 25 bases between. The CDR3 bases are TGTGCCAGCAGTTTACTCCGGACAGCTCCGGGTAATTCGGCCCTCCACTTT. As protein: CASSLLRTAPGNSALHF.

The rearrangement links TRBV4-2 to TRBJ2-2; 10 positions match TRBD2. V trimming: 5 bases; J trimming: 3 bases; junction bases outside the gene matches: 6. The CDR3 length is 16 residues. Germline V gives CDR1 LGHNA, CDR2 YNFKEQ. The CDR3 sequence is CASSSPAGGYTGELFF. The DNA of the CDR3 is TGTGCCAGCAGCTCTCCAGCGGGAGGGTACACCGGGGAGCTGTTTTTT.

The chain links TRBV4-3 to TRBJ2-1, with 7 positions matching TRBD1. V dropped 4 bases and J dropped 9; count of bases not matched to a gene: 12. This CDR3 is 15 amino acids long. Germline assignment: CDR1 LGHNA and CDR2 YSLEER. CDR3 residues: CASSRDRVTTFEQFF. DNA of the CDR3: TGCGCCAGCAGCCGAGACAGGGTAACTACTTTTGAGCAGTTCTTC.

The chain employs TRBV4-1 and TRBJ2-5; 13 bases fit TRBD2. Germline-derived CDR1 and CDR2 are MGHRA and YSYEKL. The CDR3 has 18 amino acids. Trimming cost V 4 bases and J 2 bases; bases outside gene matches: 10. CDR3 nucleotides: TGCGCCAGCAGCCCAGGACTAGCGGGAGTGGGGTATCAAGAGACCCAGTACTTC. Protein: CASSPGLAGVGYQETQYF.

This clonotype came up many times. This chain connects TRBV12-3 or TRBV12-4 to TRBJ2-7; 13 nucleotides line up with TRBD2. J lost 3 bases, V lost 6 bases, and 5 bases had no gene match. The CDR3 sequence is 15 residues long. In DNA, the CDR3 is TGTGCCAGCAGCCTGACTAGCGGGGGGCACTACGAGCAGTACTTC. Its protein product is CASSLTSGGHYEQYF.

This chain uses TRBV12-3 or TRBV12-4 with TRBJ1-4, with D uncertain. Between the trimmed V and J ends, which lost 5 bases and 5 bases, there was a span of 12 bases. This CDR3 is built from 14 residues. The CDR3: CASSPQGINEKLFF. The CDR3 DNA follows: TGTGCCAGCAGTCCCCAAGGGATAAATGAAAAACTGTTTTTT.

The chain has TRBV2 and TRBJ2-4; D unclear. Trimming shortened V by 3 bases and J by 8 bases, and 2 bases separated the two germline ends. In germline, CDR1 is SNHLY, CDR2 FYNNEI. The CDR3 runs 10 residues. CDR3 residues: CASSDYIQYF. The CDR3 bases are TGTGCCAGCAGTGATTACATTCAGTACTTC.

The J gene is TRBJ1-4, the V gene TRBV20-1, with a weak D call TRBD1 (5 bases). V shed 3 bases and J shed 10 bases, with 18 bases lying between them. This CDR3 comprises 14 residues. Germline CDR1 is DFQATT and CDR2 is SNEGSKA (reference sequence). CDR3 residues: CSASEATEVGKLFF. In DNA, the CDR3 is TGCAGTGCTAGCGAGGCGACAGAAGTTGGAAAACTGTTTTTT.

V usage is TRBV18 and J usage is TRBJ2-7; D gene uncertain. The CDR3 totals 14 residues. Germline CDR1 and CDR2: KGHSH and LQKENI. V was clipped by 3 bases and J by 4 bases, with 13 bases between them. CDR3 residues: CASSPPSRSYEQYF. Here the CDR3 DNA reads TGTGCCAGCTCACCCCCCAGCAGAAGTTACGAGCAGTACTTC.

The J gene is TRBJ1-1, the V gene TRBV10-3; 7 bases are a match to TRBD1. The CDR3 sequence is 14 residues long. Germline V CDR1 and CDR2: ENHRY, SYGVKD. After removal of 4 bases from V and 3 bases from J, the junction contained 5 bases not matched to a gene. The CDR3 sequence is CAISVTGLDTEAFF. CDR3 DNA: TGTGCCATCAGTGTGACAGGGTTAGACACTGAAGCTTTCTTT.

The chain is built from TRBV20-1 and TRBJ2-7; D remains ambiguous. The CDR3 is made up of 11 amino acids. Germline CDR1 reads DFQATT; CDR2 reads SNEGSKA (reference sequence). The ends were cut back, 1 base at V and 6 bases at J, with 7 bases in the middle. The CDR3 loop is CSARAGSEQYF. The CDR3 DNA is TGCAGTGCTAGAGCGGGCAGCGAGCAGTACTTC.

V and J are TRBV12-3 or TRBV12-4 and TRBJ2-7; 7 nucleotides match TRBD2. This CDR3 region has 14 residues. With V trimmed by 6 bases and J by 0 bases, 5 bases remained unmatched. The chain's CDR3 is CASSRPSGSYEQYF. The CDR3 nucleotides read TGTGCCAGCAGCCGGCCTAGCGGCTCCTACGAGCAGTACTTC.

This clonotype was counted many times. The chain carries TRBV6-6 and TRBJ1-6; D uncertain. CDR1 is MNHNY and CDR2 is SVGAGI in the germline V gene (reference sequence). V was shortened by 6 bases and J by 0 bases, with 9 bases between the two germline ends. This CDR3 is built from 15 residues. For the CDR3, the DNA is TGTGCCAGCAGCCCCCTAAGCTCCTATAATTCACCCCTCCACTTT. Protein sequence: CASSPLSSYNSPLHF.

The sample holds many counts of this clonotype. The gene calls are TRBV4-2 and TRBJ2-7; no clear D. Looked up from germline, CDR1 is LGHNA and CDR2 is YNFKEQ. The V and J ends lost 3 bases and 2 bases respectively, with 8 bases between them. CDR3 length equals 13 residues. CDR3 coding DNA: TGTGCCAGCAGCCAGCTTCTAGCCTACGAGCAGTACTTC. Its translation: CASSQLLAYEQYF.

CDR3 loop: CAISDTRRGTDTQYF. The CDR3, as DNA: TGTGCCATCAGTGACACTAGACGCGGCACAGATACGCAGTATTTT. This chain uses TRBV10-3 with TRBJ2-3; D possibly corresponds to TRBD2 (5 bases). The CDR3 contains 15 residues. Germline V lookup: CDR1 ENHRY, CDR2 SYGVKD. V shed 3 bases and J shed 1 base, with 11 bases lying between them.

This clonotype was recorded at least ten times. This rearrangement joins TRBV20-1 to TRBJ1-1, with 7 nucleotides matching TRBD1. CDR3 length equals 13 residues. Germline-derived CDR1 and CDR2 are DFQATT and SNEGSKA (reference sequence). Trimming removed 3 bases from V and 3 bases from J; junction bases left unmatched: 4. The DNA for the CDR3 is TGCAGTGCTAGCCCAGGGGGGGACACTGAAGCTTTCTTT. Translated: CSASPGGDTEAFF.

The chain combines TRBV19 with TRBJ2-3; possibly TRBD2 for D (5 bases). Germline CDR1 LNHDA, CDR2 SQIVND (reference sequence). The CDR3 sequence is 15 residues long. The V and J ends lost 6 bases and 2 bases respectively, with 15 bases between them. CDR3 nucleotides: TGTGCCAGTAGAATTGGCGGGCGAATCACAGATACGCAGTATTTT. This codes for CASRIGGRITDTQYF. The full variable domain, rest sourced from reference TRBV19 and TRBJ2-3, is DGGITQSPKYLFRKEGQNVTLSCEQNLNHDAMYWYRQDPGQGLRLIYYSQIVNDFQKGDIAEGYSVSREKKESFPLTVTSAQKNPTAFYLCASRIGGRITDTQYFGPGTRLTVL.

V and J are TRBV10-3 and TRBJ1-6; TRBD1 matches at 10 bases. The germline CDR1 and CDR2 sequences are ENHRY and SYGVKD. The V segment lost 6 bases and the J segment 7 bases; nucleotides outside the gene matches: 3. This CDR3 comprises 14 residues. CDR3 protein: CAIRGTGENSPLHF. Written as DNA, the CDR3 is TGTGCCATCAGGGGGACAGGGGAGAATTCACCCCTCCACTTT.

Only a few counts were recorded for this clonotype. V usage is TRBV5-6 and J usage is TRBJ2-6, with 8 nucleotides matching TRBD1. Germline trimming cut 3 bases from V and 1 base from J; bases unmatched to any gene: 6. Germline CDR1 SGHDT, CDR2 YYEEEE. The CDR3 length is 17 residues. CDR3 amino acids: CASSSRTGMSGANVLTF. For the CDR3, the DNA is TGTGCCAGCAGCTCCAGGACAGGGATGTCTGGGGCCAACGTCCTGACTTTC.

This clonotype came up a few times. The chain carries TRBV12-3 or TRBV12-4 and TRBJ2-1, with 7 nucleotides matching TRBD2. The CDR3 is made up of 16 amino acids. Unmatched junction bases numbered 8, after V lost 1 base and J lost 5 bases. In DNA, the CDR3 is TGTGCCAGCAGTTTAGTCTGGGGGAGGGCGAACAATGAGCAGTTCTTC. Translation: CASSLVWGRANNEQFF.

The chain recombines TRBV27 with TRBJ1-2; possibly TRBD1 for D (5 bases). V was shortened by 10 bases and J by 8 bases, with 23 bases between the two germline ends. Germline lookup yields CDR1 MNHEY and CDR2 SMNVEV (reference sequence). The CDR3 spans 14 residues. The CDR3 loop is CATTSGGTGGGYTF. In nucleotides, the CDR3 is TGTGCCACCACGTCGGGGGGGACTGGAGGGGGCTACACCTTC.

This clonotype was counted ten times or more. The chain recombines TRBV4-3 with TRBJ2-2; no definite D call. Looked up from germline, CDR1 is LGHNA and CDR2 is YSLEER. Trimming removed 3 bases from V and 4 bases from J, with 6 bases in between. CDR3 length: 13 residues. The CDR3 coding sequence is TGCGCCAGCAGCCAGGATGGCACCGGGGAGCTGTTTTTT. Its protein product is CASSQDGTGELFF.

This clonotype was found many times. This chain joins TRBV24-1 and TRBJ2-2; 10 bases are shared with TRBD2. Trimming removed 7 bases from V and 4 bases from J; junction bases left unmatched: 2. The CDR3 consists of 14 residues. The germline V gene encodes CDR1 KGHDR and CDR2 SFDVKD. The CDR3 spells CATRASGSTGELFF. DNA of the CDR3: TGTGCCACCAGGGCTAGCGGGAGCACCGGGGAGCTGTTTTTT.

This clonotype was recorded a few times. The V call is TRBV5-1, the J call TRBJ1-6; 7 bases match TRBD1. V gave up 4 bases and J gave up 9 bases; unmatched junction bases: 7. The CDR3 covers 14 residues. Germline CDR1 reads SGHRS; CDR2 reads YFSETQ. The CDR3 here is CASSTGQDISPLHF. The CDR3 coding sequence is TGCGCCAGCAGCACTGGACAGGACATTTCACCCCTCCACTTT.